The 5 T cell receptor beta chains given below trace back to one sample, sequenced in a study of PD-1 blockade in classical Hodgkin lymphoma. TCRdb's copy holds only in-frame clones and misses some; the assay was immunoSEQ multiplex PCR. Of approximately 110,000 clones in the sample, roughly 89% were seen once. Regarding time point: cycle 4 day 1 (C4D1), after around six weeks of nivolumab. Following autologous stem cell transplantation, relapse occurred in every patient, and exposure to brentuximab vedotin varied. The specimen comprised peripheral blood mononuclear cells (PBMCs), sampled before the fourth cycle of nivolumab. The source is a human donor with classical Hodgkin lymphoma.

This chain uses TRBV19 with TRBJ2-1, with 8 bases identical to TRBD2. Looked up from germline, CDR1 is LNHDA and CDR2 is SQIVND (reference sequence). V shed 5 bases, J shed 2 bases, and the junction held 8 bases outside the gene matches. This CDR3 comprises 16 residues. CDR3 protein: CASSDGIGRAYNEQFF. CDR3 coding DNA: TGTGCCAGTAGTGACGGGATCGGGAGGGCCTACAATGAGCAGTTCTTC.

This chain uses TRBV28 with TRBJ1-5; D gene unclear. Trimming removed 4 bases from V and 9 bases from J, with 7 bases in between. The CDR3 sequence is 11 residues long. Germline V CDR1 and CDR2: MDHEN, SYDVKM. CDR3 DNA sequence: TGTGCCAGCAGTTCAGAGCGGCCCCAGCATTTT. This gives the protein CASSSERPQHF.

CDR3 nucleotide sequence: TGCGCCAGCAGCCAAGCCGAGCGGGAGAGATCCTACGAGCAGTACTTC. It specifies CASSQAERERSYEQYF. The rearrangement uses TRBV4-3 and TRBJ2-7; 8 nucleotides line up with TRBD2. The junction had 6 bases not matched to a gene; V was cut back by 1 base and J by 1 base. Germline V gives CDR1 LGHNA, CDR2 YSLEER. The CDR3 sequence is 16 residues long.

J is TRBJ2-6 and V is TRBV7-2, with TRBD2 matching 14 bases. CDR3 length: 18 residues. Germline CDR1 is SGHTA and CDR2 is FQGNSA. V shed 4 bases, J shed 2 bases, and the junction held 4 bases outside the gene matches. The chain's CDR3 is CASSSRGLAGAGANVLTF. Here the CDR3 DNA reads TGTGCCAGCAGCTCAAGGGGACTAGCGGGAGCTGGGGCCAACGTCCTGACTTTC.

In this sample, this clone turned up once. The V gene is TRBV5-4, the J gene TRBJ1-2; 8 bases line up with TRBD1. CDR3 size: 15 residues. The germline gives CDR1 SGHNT, CDR2 YYREEE (reference sequence). Germline trimming cut 3 bases from V and 2 bases from J; bases unmatched to any gene: 6. CDR3 DNA sequence: TGTGCCAGCAGCTCCCCACGACAGGGGAACTATGGCTACACCTTC. It codes for CASSSPRQGNYGYTF.